Listed below are T cell receptor beta chains from one sample, sequenced in a study of blood T cell repertoires in COVID-19. Produced via immunoSEQ multiplex PCR; TCRdb's table is partial and in-frame only. The repertoire has about 370,000 clones, 80% to 90% of them found once; the top ten carry roughly 1%. Input material: PBMCs or T cells enriched from blood (not recorded which). The receptors here all came from a man aged 18 to 30 who had recovered from COVID-19. CDR3s include the opening cysteine and the closing phenylalanine or tryptophan. Each record gives: CDR3 DNA, CDR3 protein, V gene, clone size, D gene, J gene. The D gene is left open where the match is weak. Some rows mark clone size as missing; the rest say once, few, many or name a class of expanded clone.

cdr3_nt: TGTGCCAGCAGCAATAGCGGGGGGGCCGGGGAGACCCAGTACTTC
cdr3_aa: CASSNSGGAGETQYF
v_call: TRBV7-2
clone_size: once
d_call: TRBD2
j_call: TRBJ2-5

cdr3_nt: TGTGCCAGCGGCCACACGGGACTAGTGAATAGCACAGATACGCAGTATTTT
cdr3_aa: CASGHTGLVNSTDTQYF
v_call: TRBV5-4
clone_size: .
d_call: TRBD2
j_call: TRBJ2-3

cdr3_nt: TGTGCCAGCAGCCAAGGTGAAGGACTACCATCCTACGAGCAGTACTTC
cdr3_aa: CASSQGEGLPSYEQYF
v_call: TRBV14
clone_size: .
d_call: .
j_call: TRBJ2-7

cdr3_nt: TGTGCCAGCAGTTTATCAGGGGTTCATCAGCCCCAGCATTTT
cdr3_aa: CASSLSGVHQPQHF
v_call: TRBV27
clone_size: .
d_call: .
j_call: TRBJ1-5

cdr3_nt: TGCAGCGTGGCGCGGGGGGGCCTCGTGGATACGCAGTATTTT
cdr3_aa: CSVARGGLVDTQYF
v_call: TRBV29-1
clone_size: .
d_call: TRBD2
j_call: TRBJ2-3

cdr3_nt: TGTGCCACCAGCAGCTTTTCGACAGGGGCCAATGAGCAGTTCTTC
cdr3_aa: CATSSFSTGANEQFF
v_call: TRBV15
clone_size: .
d_call: TRBD1
j_call: TRBJ2-1

cdr3_nt: TGTGCCAGCAGTGAACAGGGGAGACTAAGTTATGGCTACACCTTC
cdr3_aa: CASSEQGRLSYGYTF
v_call: TRBV2
clone_size: .
d_call: .
j_call: TRBJ1-2

cdr3_nt: TGTGCCAGCAGCTTCCGGACAGGGACATTATCACCGACCGGGGAGCTGTTTTTT
cdr3_aa: CASSFRTGTLSPTGELFF
v_call: TRBV21-1
clone_size: .
d_call: .
j_call: TRBJ2-2

cdr3_nt: TGTGCCAGCAGCCTTACCCCCTTTCGGCAGCCCCAGCATTTT
cdr3_aa: CASSLTPFRQPQHF
v_call: TRBV28
clone_size: .
d_call: .
j_call: TRBJ1-5

cdr3_nt: TGTGCCAGCAGCGCGGACAGGGTATACGGCACTGAAGCTTTCTTT
cdr3_aa: CASSADRVYGTEAFF
v_call: TRBV5-6
clone_size: .
d_call: TRBD1
j_call: TRBJ1-1

cdr3_nt: TGTGCCAGCAGCGTTAGGACAGGGTGGGGAGAGACCCAGTACTTC
cdr3_aa: CASSVRTGWGETQYF
v_call: TRBV7-8
clone_size: .
d_call: TRBD1
j_call: TRBJ2-5

cdr3_nt: TGTGCCAGCAGTGAGTTGCCCCGAGACGAGCAGTACTTC
cdr3_aa: CASSELPRDEQYF
v_call: TRBV6-1
clone_size: .
d_call: .
j_call: TRBJ2-7

cdr3_nt: TGTGCCACGTCCGGGACAGAGGACACTGAAGCTTTCTTT
cdr3_aa: CATSGTEDTEAFF
v_call: TRBV10-3
clone_size: .
d_call: TRBD1
j_call: TRBJ1-1

cdr3_nt: TGTGCCAGCAGCTCTGCCAGGGGTTCGCAGTACTTC
cdr3_aa: CASSSARGSQYF
v_call: TRBV7-9
clone_size: .
d_call: .
j_call: TRBJ2-7

cdr3_nt: TGTGCCAGCTCACCAGGGGAGGTCAATCAGCCCCAGCATTTT
cdr3_aa: CASSPGEVNQPQHF
v_call: TRBV18
clone_size: .
d_call: .
j_call: TRBJ1-5

cdr3_nt: TGTGCCAGCAGTTTATATGTGGGGAGGGGTCAGCCCCAGCATTTT
cdr3_aa: CASSLYVGRGQPQHF
v_call: TRBV27
clone_size: .
d_call: .
j_call: TRBJ1-5

cdr3_nt: TGTGCCAGCAGCCCCGACCGATTAGCGGGGGGTCAAGAGACCCAGTACTTC
cdr3_aa: CASSPDRLAGGQETQYF
v_call: TRBV7-9
clone_size: .
d_call: TRBD2
j_call: TRBJ2-5

cdr3_nt: TGTGCCAGCAGCCCGAGACAGGGGACTGGAAACACCATATATTTT
cdr3_aa: CASSPRQGTGNTIYF
v_call: TRBV9
clone_size: .
d_call: TRBD1
j_call: TRBJ1-3

cdr3_nt: TGCGCCAGCAGCCAAGATAGTCCCCCTCTTACCGGGGAGCTGTTTTTT
cdr3_aa: CASSQDSPPLTGELFF
v_call: TRBV4-1
clone_size: .
d_call: .
j_call: TRBJ2-2

cdr3_nt: TGTGCCAGCAGCCTGACAGGGGGCCAAGAGACCCAGTACTTC
cdr3_aa: CASSLTGGQETQYF
v_call: TRBV7-9
clone_size: .
d_call: TRBD1
j_call: TRBJ2-5

cdr3_nt: TGCGCCAGCAGCCAAGATGGAGGGTCCGTCGAGACCCAGTACTTC
cdr3_aa: CASSQDGGSVETQYF
v_call: TRBV4-1
clone_size: .
d_call: .
j_call: TRBJ2-5

cdr3_nt: TGTGCCAGCAGTGAAGCGAGCGGGGAACCCTACGAGCAGTACTTC
cdr3_aa: CASSEASGEPYEQYF
v_call: TRBV6-1
clone_size: .
d_call: TRBD2
j_call: TRBJ2-7

cdr3_nt: TGTGCCAGCAGTGGGAGATCAGCGGGGGAGCTGTTTTTT
cdr3_aa: CASSGRSAGELFF
v_call: TRBV7-9
clone_size: .
d_call: .
j_call: TRBJ2-2

cdr3_nt: TGTGCCAGCAGTTACCTATACGAGCAGTACTTC
cdr3_aa: CASSYLYEQYF
v_call: TRBV12-3/TRBV12-4
clone_size: .
d_call: .
j_call: TRBJ2-7